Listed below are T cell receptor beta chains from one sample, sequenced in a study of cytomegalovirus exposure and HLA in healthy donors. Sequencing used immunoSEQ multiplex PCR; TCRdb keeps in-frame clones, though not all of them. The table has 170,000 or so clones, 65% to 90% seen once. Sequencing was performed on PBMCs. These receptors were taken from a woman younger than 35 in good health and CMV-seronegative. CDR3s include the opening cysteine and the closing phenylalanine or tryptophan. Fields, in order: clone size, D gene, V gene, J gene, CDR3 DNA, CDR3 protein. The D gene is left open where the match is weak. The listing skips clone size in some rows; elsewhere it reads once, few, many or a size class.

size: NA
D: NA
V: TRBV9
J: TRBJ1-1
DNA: TGTGCCAGCAGCGTGGGCCCGAACACTGAAGCTTTCTTT
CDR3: CASSVGPNTEAFF

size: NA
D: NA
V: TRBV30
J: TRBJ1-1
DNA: TGTGCCTGGAGTGTGGGGGGGCCCACTGAAGCTTTCTTT
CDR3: CAWSVGGPTEAFF

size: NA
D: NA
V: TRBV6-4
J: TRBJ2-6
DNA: TGTGCCAGCAGTGACTCAGCAGGGGCCAACGTCCTGACTTTC
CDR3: CASSDSAGANVLTF

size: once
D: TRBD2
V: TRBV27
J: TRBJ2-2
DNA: TGTGCCAGCAGTGAAGGGATGACTAGCGATGCCGGGGAGCTGTTTTTT
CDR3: CASSEGMTSDAGELFF

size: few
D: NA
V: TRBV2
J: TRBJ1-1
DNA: TGTGCCAGCAGTGAGAGCCCGAACACTGAAGCTTTCTTT
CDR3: CASSESPNTEAFF

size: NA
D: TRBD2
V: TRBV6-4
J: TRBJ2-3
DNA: TGTGCCAGCAGTACTAGCGGGAGAGATACGCAGTATTTT
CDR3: CASSTSGRDTQYF

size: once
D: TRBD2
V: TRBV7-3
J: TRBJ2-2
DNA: TGTGCCAGCAGCTTCGAAGCGGGAGGGGTCACCGGGGAGCTGTTTTTT
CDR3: CASSFEAGGVTGELFF

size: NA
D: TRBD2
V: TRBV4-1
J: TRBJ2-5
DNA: TGCGCCAGCAGCCAAACCACTAGCGACCAAGAGACCCAGTACTTC
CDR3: CASSQTTSDQETQYF

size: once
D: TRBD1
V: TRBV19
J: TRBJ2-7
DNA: TGTGCCACCGCGGTGACAGGGTATTACGAGCAGTACTTC
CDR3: CATAVTGYYEQYF

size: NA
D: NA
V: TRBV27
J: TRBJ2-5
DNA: TGTGCCAGCAGTCCTGCAGTCGGGTTCGACAGGCTGGGGACCCAGTACTTC
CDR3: CASSPAVGFDRLGTQYF

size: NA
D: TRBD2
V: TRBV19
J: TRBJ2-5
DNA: TGTGCCAGTAGTCCCCAAATGCTAGCGGGGGGAGAGACCCAGTACTTC
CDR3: CASSPQMLAGGETQYF

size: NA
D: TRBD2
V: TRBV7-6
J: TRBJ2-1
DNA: TGTGCCAGCAGCTTGTTTAGCGGGAGTTCCTACAATGAGCAGTTCTTC
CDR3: CASSLFSGSSYNEQFF

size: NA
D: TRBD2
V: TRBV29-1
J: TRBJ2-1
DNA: TGCAGCGTGGCGGGAGGGAGCTCCTACAATGAGCAGTTCTTC
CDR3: CSVAGGSSYNEQFF

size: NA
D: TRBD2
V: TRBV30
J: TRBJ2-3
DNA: TGTGCCTGGAGTGGGGGACTAGCGGAATCAGATACGCAGTATTTT
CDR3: CAWSGGLAESDTQYF

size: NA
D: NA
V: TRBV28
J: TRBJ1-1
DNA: TGTGCCAGCAGTATAAACAGGGTGTCCGGCCTTGGGGAAGCTTTCTTT
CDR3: CASSINRVSGLGEAFF

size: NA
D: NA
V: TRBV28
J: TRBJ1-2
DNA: TGTGCCAGCAGTTTAGGGGGGGCCCTCTATGGCTACACCTTC
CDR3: CASSLGGALYGYTF

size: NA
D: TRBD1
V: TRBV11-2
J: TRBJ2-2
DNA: TGTGCCAGCAGCTCCCACATCATAGGGACAGGGGGGACCGGGGAGCTGTTTTTT
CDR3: CASSSHIIGTGGTGELFF

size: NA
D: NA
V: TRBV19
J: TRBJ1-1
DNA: TGTGCCAGTAGTCCAACGGGACACCCGAACACTGAAGCTTTCTTT
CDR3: CASSPTGHPNTEAFF

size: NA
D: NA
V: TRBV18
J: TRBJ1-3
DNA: TGTGCCAGCTCATCAGGTTCCAGCAACACCATATATTTT
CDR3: CASSSGSSNTIYF

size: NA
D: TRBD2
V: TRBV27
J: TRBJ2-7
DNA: TGTGCCAGCAGTCCCCGGACTAGTTCCCACGAGCAGTACTTC
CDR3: CASSPRTSSHEQYF

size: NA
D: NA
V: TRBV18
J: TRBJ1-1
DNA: TGTGCCAGCTCACCATATAACAGTGAAGCTTTCTTT
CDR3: CASSPYNSEAFF

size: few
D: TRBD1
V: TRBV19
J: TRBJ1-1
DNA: TGTGCCAGTAGTACCGGACAGGTCTTTAACACTGAAGCTTTCTTT
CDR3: CASSTGQVFNTEAFF

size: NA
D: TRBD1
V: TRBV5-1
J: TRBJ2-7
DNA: TGCGCCAGCAGCTCCCGGGACAGGGGAACCTACGAGCAGTACTTC
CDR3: CASSSRDRGTYEQYF

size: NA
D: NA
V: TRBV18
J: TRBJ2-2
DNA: TGTGCCAGCTCCCCTGGGGAGCTGTTTTTT
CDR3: CASSPGELFF

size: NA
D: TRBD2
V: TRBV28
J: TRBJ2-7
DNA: TGTGCCAGCAGTTTATATCTGGCTAGCGGGAGGCTTTACCAGCAGTACTTC
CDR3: CASSLYLASGRLYQQYF

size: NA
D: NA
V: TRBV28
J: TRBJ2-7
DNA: TGTGCCAGCAGTTCCCCTAGCTCCTCCTACGAGCAGTACTTC
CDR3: CASSSPSSSYEQYF

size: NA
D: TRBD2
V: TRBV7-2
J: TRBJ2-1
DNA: TGTGCCAGCAGCGGGCGGGGCGGGAGACCACAGTTCTTC
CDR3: CASSGRGGRPQFF

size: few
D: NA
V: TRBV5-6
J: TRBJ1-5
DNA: TGTGCCAGCAGCTTAATCGGGACACCTAATCAGCCCCAGCATTTT
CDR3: CASSLIGTPNQPQHF

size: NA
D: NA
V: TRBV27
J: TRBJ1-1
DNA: TGTGCCAGTGGAGACCCCGACACTGAAGCTTTCTTT
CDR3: CASGDPDTEAFF

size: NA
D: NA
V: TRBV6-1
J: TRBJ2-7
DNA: TGTGCCAGCAGTGAACACGTTAGCTCCTACGAGCAGTACTTC
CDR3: CASSEHVSSYEQYF

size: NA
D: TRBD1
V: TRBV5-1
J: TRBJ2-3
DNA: TGCGCCAGCAGCTTGGGACAGGGGTCGACAGATACGCAGTATTTT
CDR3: CASSLGQGSTDTQYF

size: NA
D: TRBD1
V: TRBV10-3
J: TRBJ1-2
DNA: TGTGCCATCAGTGGGGGACAGGTAGGAGCTAACTATGGCTACACCTTC
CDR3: CAISGGQVGANYGYTF

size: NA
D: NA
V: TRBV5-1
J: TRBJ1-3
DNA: TGCGCCAGCACCTCCGTACCGGGAAGACGCTCTGGAAACACCATATATTTT
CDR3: CASTSVPGRRSGNTIYF

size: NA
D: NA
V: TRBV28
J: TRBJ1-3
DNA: TGTGCCAGCAGTTATCAGGTTTCCTCTGGAAACACCATATATTTT
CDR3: CASSYQVSSGNTIYF

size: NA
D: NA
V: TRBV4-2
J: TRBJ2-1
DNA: TGTGCCAGCAGCCAAGACGGGTTACAGGAGTACAATGAGCAGTTCTTC
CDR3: CASSQDGLQEYNEQFF

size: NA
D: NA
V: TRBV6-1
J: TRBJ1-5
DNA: TGTGCCAGCAGGGTGGAGGTTAATCAGCCCCAGCATTTT
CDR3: CASRVEVNQPQHF

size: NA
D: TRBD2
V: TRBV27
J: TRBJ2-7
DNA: TGTGCCAGCAGTTTCGCGGGAGCCGGCGAGCAGTACTTC
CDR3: CASSFAGAGEQYF

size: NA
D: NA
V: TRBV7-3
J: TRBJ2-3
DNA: TGTGCCAGCAGCTTAACGCCAGGGGCTAGCACAGATACGCAGTATTTT
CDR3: CASSLTPGASTDTQYF

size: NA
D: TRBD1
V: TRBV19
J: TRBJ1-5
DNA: TGTGCCAGTAGTTCTACAGGGGGCGGGCAGCCCCAGCATTTT
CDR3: CASSSTGGGQPQHF

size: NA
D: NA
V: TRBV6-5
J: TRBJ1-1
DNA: TGTGCCAGCAGTTACCGCGAGGGGGTGAACACTGAAGCTTTCTTT
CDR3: CASSYREGVNTEAFF

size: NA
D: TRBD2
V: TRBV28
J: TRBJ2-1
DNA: TGTGCCAGCAGTCCCCCCCCTAGCGGGGGGGCCCATGAGCAGTTCTTC
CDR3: CASSPPPSGGAHEQFF

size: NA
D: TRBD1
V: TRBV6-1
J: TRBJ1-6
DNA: TGTGCCAGCAGTGAAGAGAACAGGGGCAGGTCACCCCTCCACTTT
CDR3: CASSEENRGRSPLHF

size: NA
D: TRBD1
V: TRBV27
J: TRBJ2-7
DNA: TGTGCCAGCAGCCGGACAGGGACGTCCTACGAGCAGTACTTC
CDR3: CASSRTGTSYEQYF

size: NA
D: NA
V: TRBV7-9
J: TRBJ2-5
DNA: TGTTCCAGCAGCTTAGCGGCGGGATTGGGCCCAAAAGGGGAGACCCAGTACTTC
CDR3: CSSSLAAGLGPKGETQYF

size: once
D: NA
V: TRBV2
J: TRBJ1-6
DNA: TGTGCCAGCACGTCCAGCTCCTATAATTCACCCCTCCACTTT
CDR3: CASTSSSYNSPLHF

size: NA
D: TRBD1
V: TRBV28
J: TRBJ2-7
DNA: TGTGCCAGCAGTTGGGACAGTACCTACGAGCAGTACTTC
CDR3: CASSWDSTYEQYF

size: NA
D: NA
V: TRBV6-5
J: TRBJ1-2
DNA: TGTGCCAGCAGTTACTCGGAGGGGCCTGGCTACACCTTC
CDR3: CASSYSEGPGYTF

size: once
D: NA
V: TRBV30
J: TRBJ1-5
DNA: TGTGCCTGGAGTGGGGGGCAGGGTGGTGGTCAGCCCCAGCATTTT
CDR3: CAWSGGQGGGQPQHF

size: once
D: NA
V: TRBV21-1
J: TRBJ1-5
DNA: TGTGCCAGCAGCAAGGAGATGGAAAACTCCAATCAGCCCCAGCATTTT
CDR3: CASSKEMENSNQPQHF

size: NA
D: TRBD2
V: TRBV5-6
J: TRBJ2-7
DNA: TGTGCCAGCAGCATAGGGACTAGCGGGAGGTTCTACGAGCAGTACTTC
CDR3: CASSIGTSGRFYEQYF

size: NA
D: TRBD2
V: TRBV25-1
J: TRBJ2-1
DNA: TGTGCCAGCAGTGGAGGGACTAGTGACGCGGGTGAGCAGTTCTTC
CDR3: CASSGGTSDAGEQFF

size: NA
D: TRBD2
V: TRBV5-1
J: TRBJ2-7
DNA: TGCGCCAGCAGCTTGGACGAGCGGGGGACCTACGAGCAGTACTTC
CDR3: CASSLDERGTYEQYF

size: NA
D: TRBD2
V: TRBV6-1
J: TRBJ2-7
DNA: TGTGCCAGCAGTGAAGGAGCTAGCGGTCCCTACGAGCAGTACTTC
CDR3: CASSEGASGPYEQYF

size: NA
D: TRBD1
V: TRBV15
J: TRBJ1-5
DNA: TGTGCCACCAGCACCGGGACAGCCGGCAATCAGCCCCAGCATTTT
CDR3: CATSTGTAGNQPQHF

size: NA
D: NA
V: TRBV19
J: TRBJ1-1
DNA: TGTGCCAGTAGTATCATGTCGTACTCGAACACTGAAGCTTTCTTT
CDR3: CASSIMSYSNTEAFF

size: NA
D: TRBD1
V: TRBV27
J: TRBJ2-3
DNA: TGTGCCAGCACCCCTCTCGGGGACAGGGGAAGAAATACGCAGTATTTT
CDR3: CASTPLGDRGRNTQYF

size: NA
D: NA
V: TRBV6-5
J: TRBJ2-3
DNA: TGTGCCACCGCGCGGGAAGGAGGCACAGATACGCAGTATTTT
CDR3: CATAREGGTDTQYF

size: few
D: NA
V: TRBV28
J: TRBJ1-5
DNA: TGTGCCAGCAGTGACCTTTGGGCCGGGGGGGATCAGCCCCAGCATTTT
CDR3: CASSDLWAGGDQPQHF

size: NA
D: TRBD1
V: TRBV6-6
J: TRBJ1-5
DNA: TGTGCCAGCAGTACATTCCGGGACAGGGCGAATCAGCCCCAGCATTTT
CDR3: CASSTFRDRANQPQHF